This is a list of T cell receptor beta chains from one sample in a study of T-cell memory formation after mild COVID-19. TCRdb re-analysed the 5' RACE reads in MiXCR, keeping a single row per CDR3 protein. The table records fewer than 600,000 distinct CDR3 sequences, 20% to 25% of them present only once. Sample: PBMCs or a T cell subset sorted from them (not recorded which). Every receptor here comes from an adult woman who had mild COVID-19 (a few samples of this study predate the infection). Cell type and time point are not known. CDR3s include the opening cysteine and the closing phenylalanine or tryptophan. A D gene is named only where the DNA matches it firmly. For some rows the clone size is stated as once, few or many, or as a class when expanded; others skip it.

TRBJ2-1 | TRBV7-6 | . | few | CASSLLAGNYNEQFF | TGTGCCAGCAGCTTACTCGCGGGCAACTACAATGAGCAGTTCTTC
TRBJ2-2 | TRBV12-3/TRBV12-4 | . | few | CASSLQQGGTGELFF | TGTGCCAGCAGTTTGCAACAGGGTGGAACCGGGGAGCTGTTTTTT
TRBJ2-1 | TRBV7-2 | TRBD2 | few | CASSLYPTGTNNEQFF | TGTGCCAGCAGCCTATATCCTACCGGGACTAACAATGAGCAGTTCTTC
TRBJ1-1 | TRBV16 | TRBD1 | . | CASSQYRGQNTEAFF | TGTGCCAGCAGCCAATACAGGGGACAGAACACTGAAGCTTTCTTT
TRBJ2-4 | TRBV29-1 | . | . | CSAPGVAKNIQYF | TGCAGCGCACCGGGGGTAGCCAAAAACATTCAGTACTTC
TRBJ1-5 | TRBV20-1 | . | few | CSAPGVGDNQPQHF | TGCAGTGCTCCGGGTGTGGGGGACAATCAGCCCCAGCATTTT
TRBJ1-1 | TRBV20-1 | TRBD1 | few | CSARGGTANTEAFF | TGCAGTGCTAGGGGGGGGACAGCGAACACTGAAGCTTTCTTT
TRBJ1-5 | TRBV6-2/TRBV6-3 | . | . | CASLKVGRINQPQHF | TGTGCCAGCCTTAAAGTGGGACGGATCAATCAGCCCCAGCATTTT
TRBJ1-1 | TRBV24-1 | TRBD1 | . | CATSDDGQGGTEAFF | TGTGCCACCAGTGATGACGGACAGGGCGGGACTGAAGCTTTCTTT
TRBJ1-1 | TRBV5-6 | . | . | CASSFTRKTEAFF | TGTGCCAGCAGCTTCACCAGGAAGACTGAAGCTTTCTTT
TRBJ2-3 | TRBV3-1 | . | few | CASSQDFLATYSTDTQYF | TGTGCCAGCAGCCAAGATTTCCTAGCGACCTATAGCACAGATACGCAGTATTTT
TRBJ2-7 | TRBV12-3/TRBV12-4 | . | . | CASSLDERGYEQYF | TGTGCCAGCAGCCTAGATGAGCGTGGATACGAGCAGTACTTC
TRBJ1-1 | TRBV20-1 | TRBD1 | . | CSAHRGQGGTEAFF | TGCAGTGCTCACCGTGGACAGGGGGGCACTGAAGCTTTCTTT
TRBJ1-1 | TRBV9 | . | . | CASRGDTSNTEAFF | TGTGCCAGCAGGGGGGACACCTCGAACACTGAAGCTTTCTTT
TRBJ1-2 | TRBV3-1 | TRBD1 | . | CASSKGETGGSYGYTF | TGTGCCAGCAGCAAAGGAGAGACAGGGGGCAGCTATGGCTACACCTTC
TRBJ1-2 | TRBV25-1 | TRBD1 | few | CASQTGYGYTF | TGTGCCAGCCAGACAGGGTATGGCTACACCTTC
TRBJ1-1 | TRBV20-1 | . | . | CSAVLDKNTEAFF | TGCAGTGCCGTCTTGGACAAAAACACTGAAGCTTTCTTT
TRBJ2-5 | TRBV10-3 | TRBD1 | . | CAIRPGTGEETQYF | TGTGCCATCAGACCCGGGACAGGGGAAGAGACCCAGTACTTC